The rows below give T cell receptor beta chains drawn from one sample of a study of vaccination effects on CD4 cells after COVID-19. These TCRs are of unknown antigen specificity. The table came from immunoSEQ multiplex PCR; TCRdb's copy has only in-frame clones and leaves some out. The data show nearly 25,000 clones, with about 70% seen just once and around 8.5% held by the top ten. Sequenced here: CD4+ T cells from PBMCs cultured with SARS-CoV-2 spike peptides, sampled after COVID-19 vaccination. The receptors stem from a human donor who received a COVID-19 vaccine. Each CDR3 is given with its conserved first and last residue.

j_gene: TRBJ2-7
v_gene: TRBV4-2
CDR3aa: CASSQALSGEQYF

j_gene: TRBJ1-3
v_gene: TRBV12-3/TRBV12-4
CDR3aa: CASSSLGNTIYF

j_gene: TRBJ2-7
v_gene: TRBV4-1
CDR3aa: CASSLLEDLYEQYF

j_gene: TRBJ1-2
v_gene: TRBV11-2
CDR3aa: CASSHGQNYGYTF

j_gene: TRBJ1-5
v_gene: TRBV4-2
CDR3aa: CASSHLLSGQPQHF

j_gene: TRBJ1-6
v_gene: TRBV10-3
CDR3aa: CAIRDRGGSYNSPLHF

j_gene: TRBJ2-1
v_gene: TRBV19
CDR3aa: CASSEPPLSNEQFF

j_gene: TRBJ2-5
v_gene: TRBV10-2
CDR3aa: CASSAWADDRETQYF

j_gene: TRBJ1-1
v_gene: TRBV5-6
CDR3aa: CASSLAGRELAFF

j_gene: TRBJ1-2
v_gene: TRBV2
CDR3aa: CASSGRRGQKSDYGYTF

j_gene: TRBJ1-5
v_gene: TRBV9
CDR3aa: CASSVGTGRDQPQHF

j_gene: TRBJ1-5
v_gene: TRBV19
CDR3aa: CASSIDSVSNQPQHF

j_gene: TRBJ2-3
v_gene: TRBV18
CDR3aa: CASSLSQSTDTQYF

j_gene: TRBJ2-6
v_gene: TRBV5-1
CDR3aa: CASSFDSVSGANVLTF

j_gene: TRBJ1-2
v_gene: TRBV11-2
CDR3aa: CASSLVGTTNYGYTF

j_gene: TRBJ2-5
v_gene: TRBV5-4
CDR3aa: CASSLEQTPGETQYF

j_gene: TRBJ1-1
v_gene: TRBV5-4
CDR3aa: CASSLTPGAPSFF

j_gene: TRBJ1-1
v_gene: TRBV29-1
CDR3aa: CSVGFVGMNTEAFF

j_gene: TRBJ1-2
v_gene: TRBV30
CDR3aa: CAWSVQGEGNYGYTF

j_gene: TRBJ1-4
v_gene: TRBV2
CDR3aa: CASSENRGTNEKLFF

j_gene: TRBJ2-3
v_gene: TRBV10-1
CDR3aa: CASSESKPTDTQYF

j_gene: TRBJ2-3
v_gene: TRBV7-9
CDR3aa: CASSPVFGREGRDTQYF

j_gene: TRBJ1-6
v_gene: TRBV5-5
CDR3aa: CATYRGRSSYNSPLHF

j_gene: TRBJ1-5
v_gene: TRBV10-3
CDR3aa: CAISDGAGFGNQPQHF

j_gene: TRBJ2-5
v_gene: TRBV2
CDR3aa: CASGQEYETQYF

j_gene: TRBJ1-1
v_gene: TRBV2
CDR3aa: CASSQGENTEAFF

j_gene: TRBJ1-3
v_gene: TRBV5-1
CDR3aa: CASSPMISSGNTIYF

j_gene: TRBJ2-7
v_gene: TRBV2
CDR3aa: CASSERGQGGSEQYF

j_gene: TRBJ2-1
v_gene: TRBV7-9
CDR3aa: CASSFSGKLYNEQFF

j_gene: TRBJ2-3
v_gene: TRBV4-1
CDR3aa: CASSQEAFQGRATGTQYF

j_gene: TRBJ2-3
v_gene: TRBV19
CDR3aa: CASSIPGQGSTDTQYF

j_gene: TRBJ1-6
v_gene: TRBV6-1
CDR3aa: CASSDQTGIGSPLHF

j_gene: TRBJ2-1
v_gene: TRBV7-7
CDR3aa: CASRSRSEGYNEQFF

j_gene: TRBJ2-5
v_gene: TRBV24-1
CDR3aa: CATSEQGRETQYF

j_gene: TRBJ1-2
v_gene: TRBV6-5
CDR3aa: CASSPRASYGYTF

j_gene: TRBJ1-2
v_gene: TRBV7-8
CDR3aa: CASSPGTVGYTF

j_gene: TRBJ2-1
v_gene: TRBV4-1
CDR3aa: CASSSPGLARGGGNNEQFF

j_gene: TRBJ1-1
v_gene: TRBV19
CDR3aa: CASSIERVMNTEAFF

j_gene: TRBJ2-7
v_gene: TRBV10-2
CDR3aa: CASSRASGGEPYEQYF

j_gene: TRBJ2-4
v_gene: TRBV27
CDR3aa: CASSLSGGVNIQYF

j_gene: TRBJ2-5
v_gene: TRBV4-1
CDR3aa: CASSQDGRRETQYF

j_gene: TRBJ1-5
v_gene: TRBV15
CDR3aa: CATSQGINQPQHF

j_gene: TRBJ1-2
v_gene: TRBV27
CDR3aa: CASSTTGYGYTF

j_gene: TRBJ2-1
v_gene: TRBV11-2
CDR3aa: CASSLGMGSGSSYNEQFF

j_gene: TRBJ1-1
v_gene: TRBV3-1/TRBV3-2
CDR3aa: CASSQRFTEAFF

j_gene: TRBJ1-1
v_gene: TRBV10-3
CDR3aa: CAISRGQGNTEAFF

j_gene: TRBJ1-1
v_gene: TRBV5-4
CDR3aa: CASSTGPFEAFF

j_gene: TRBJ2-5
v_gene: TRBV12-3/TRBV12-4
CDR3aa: CASSLNIQETQYF

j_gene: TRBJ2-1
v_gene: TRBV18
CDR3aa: CASSAAGGSYNEQFF

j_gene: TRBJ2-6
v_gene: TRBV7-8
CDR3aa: CASSLVGRGANVLTF

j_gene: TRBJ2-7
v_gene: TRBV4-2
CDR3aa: CASSQERGRSYEQYF

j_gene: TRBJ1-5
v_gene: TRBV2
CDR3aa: CASGRDRGDNQPQHF

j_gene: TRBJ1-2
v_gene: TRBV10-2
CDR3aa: CASSESVPPVGGYTF

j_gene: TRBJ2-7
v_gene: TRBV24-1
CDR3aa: CATSDSYKDYEQYF

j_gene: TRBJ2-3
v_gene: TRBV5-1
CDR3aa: CASSLGGSTSTDTQYF